This T cell receptor beta chain originates from a study of human T cells and chemical hapten exposure. The wider study: The patients were mostly female; they had alopecia areata, totalis or universalis.

V was cut by 2 bases and J by 1 base, with 8 bases left in between. This CDR3 comprises 13 residues. Germline V gene lookup returns CDR1 DFQATT and CDR2 SNEGSKA (reference sequence). Under the authors' procedure: Sequenced samples showed a median of approximately 96,000 TCRs each, with counts running from around 20,000 to 690,000. Each CDR3 protein is one row after TCRdb ran MiXCR on the RACE reads. These V and J calls rely on TCRdb rather than the paper's analysis. The sample contains more than 150,000 distinct CDR3 sequences, 25% to 30% of which appear only once. In this sample, this clonotype turned up many times. The time point is: pre-sensitization, week 0. Treatment of the sample: therapeutic diphenylcyclopropenone sensitization with weekly scalp DPC.

The material sequenced was whole blood, taken in connection with sensitization to the hapten diphenylcyclopropenone (DPC). The clonotype comes from a woman in her 30s with alopecia areata. Some clones in this sample may be carry-over from other donors' samples. The chain joins TRBV20-1 to TRBJ1-1; D remains unclear. The CDR3: CSARHPKNTEAFF. The CDR3 bases are TGCAGTGCTAGACACCCTAAGAACACTGAAGCTTTCTTT.